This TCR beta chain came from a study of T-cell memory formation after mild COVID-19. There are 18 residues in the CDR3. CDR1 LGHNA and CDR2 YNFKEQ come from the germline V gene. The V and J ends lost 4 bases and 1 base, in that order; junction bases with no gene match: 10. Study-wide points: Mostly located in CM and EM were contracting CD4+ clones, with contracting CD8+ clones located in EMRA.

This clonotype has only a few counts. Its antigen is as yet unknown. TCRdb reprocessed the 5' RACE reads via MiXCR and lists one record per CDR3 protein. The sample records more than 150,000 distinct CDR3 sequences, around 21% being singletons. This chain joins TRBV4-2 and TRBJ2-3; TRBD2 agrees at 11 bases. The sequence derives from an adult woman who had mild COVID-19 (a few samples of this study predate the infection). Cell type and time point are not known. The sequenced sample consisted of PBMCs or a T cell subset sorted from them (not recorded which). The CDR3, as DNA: TGTGCCAGCAGCCGGGCTAGCGGGAGGTCAGTTGGCACAGATACGCAGTATTTT. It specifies CASSRASGRSVGTDTQYF.